The source of this TCR beta chain is a study of control samples from healthy donors and cancer patients. Only in-frame clones appear in the TCRdb table, and some are missing; sequencing was by immunoSEQ multiplex PCR. The sample records more than 100,000 clones, approximately 89% being singletons. Losses at the gene ends were 2 bases for V and 6 bases for J; bases not matched to a gene: 9. Per germline, CDR1 MNHNS and CDR2 SASEGT. The CDR3 has 15 amino acids. This chain joins TRBV6-1 and TRBJ2-7, with TRBD1 identical over 8 bases. This receptor was identified in a man between 40 and 49 years old in good health. The specimen sequenced was blood. The DNA for the CDR3 is TGTGCCAGCAGTGAAATCTGGACAGGGTTTTCCGAGCAGTACTTC. Residues: CASSEIWTGFSEQYF.